Listed here are 6 T cell receptor beta chains from one sample, sequenced in a study of neurological immune-mediated disorders. From the 5' RACE reads, TCRdb called clonotypes with MiXCR, one entry per CDR3 protein. The data hold approximately 36,000 distinct CDR3 sequences, with over 12% observed a single time. The sequenced material came from PBMCs. The receptors derive from a woman in her forties or fifties with HTLV-1-associated myelopathy (HAM/TSP).

In its sample, this clonotype was seen many times. V and J are TRBV6-5 and TRBJ2-3; 7 bases are a match to TRBD1. With V trimmed by 0 bases and J by 1 base, 4 bases remained unmatched. The V gene's germline CDR1 is MNHEY and CDR2 SVGAGI. The CDR3 has 16 residues. This CDR3 reads CASSYSTGFGTDTQYF. CDR3 in DNA: TGTGCCAGCAGTTACTCGACAGGGTTCGGCACAGATACGCAGTATTTT.

The V call is TRBV6-5, the J call TRBJ1-5; unclear D gene. In germline, CDR1 is MNHEY, CDR2 SVGAGI. Trimming shortened V by 8 bases and J by 4 bases, and 12 bases separated the two germline ends. The CDR3 covers 13 residues. The CDR3 sequence is CASRTGGNQPQHF. Written as DNA, the CDR3 is TGTGCCAGCCGGACGGGCGGGAATCAGCCCCAGCATTTT.

With respect to this clonotype: The DNA is left out, because the CDR3 cannot be placed on it with certainty; the CDR3 is given as TCRdb lists it. The rearrangement links TRBV5-1 to TRBJ2-7; TRBD2, as called in the table, went unchecked against the DNA. Germline CDR1 and CDR2: SGHRS and YFSETQ. The CDR3 totals 20 residues, both ends included. The CDR3 loop is CASSFYICSASRGATYEQYF.

This clonotype was seen repeatedly, ten times or more. The chain's CDR3 is CASSSSTSSTDTQYF. CDR3 bases: TGCGCCAGCAGCTCCTCAACCTCTAGCACAGATACGCAGTATTTT. The V and J genes are TRBV5-1 and TRBJ2-3; D not certain. Germline V lookup: CDR1 SGHRS, CDR2 YFSETQ. V lost 3 bases and J 0 bases, leaving 11 bases between the germline ends. This CDR3 has 15 residues.

This clonotype occurred many times. The chain links TRBV12-3 or TRBV12-4 to TRBJ2-1; 9 bases match TRBD1. CDR3 size: 15 residues. With V trimmed by 5 bases and J by 8 bases, 10 bases remained unmatched. CDR3 loop: CASSAGTGHYYEQFF. The CDR3 coding sequence is TGTGCCAGCAGTGCCGGGACAGGGCATTACTATGAGCAGTTCTTC.

This clonotype was seen repeatedly, ten times or more. The gene calls are TRBV20-1 and TRBJ2-7; no clear D. This CDR3 is built from 11 residues. V lost 0 bases and J 3 bases, leaving 3 bases between the germline ends. The germline CDR1 and CDR2 sequences are DFQATT and SNEGSKA (reference sequence). CDR3 loop: CSARDYYEQYF. The CDR3 bases are TGCAGTGCTAGAGACTACTACGAGCAGTACTTC.